The 10 T cell receptor beta chains presented below share a single source sample, sequenced in a study of blood T cell repertoires in COVID-19. Method: immunoSEQ multiplex PCR; TCRdb's copy keeps in-frame clones and lacks some. The table records tens of thousands of clones, 83% of them present only once. The sequenced sample consisted of peripheral blood. The origin of the receptors is a man aged 50 or older with acute or convalescent COVID-19.

The chain links TRBV3-1 (or the pseudogene TRBV3-2) to TRBJ2-1; 16 nucleotides line up with TRBD2. Germline V CDR1 and CDR2: LGHDT, YNNKEL (reference sequence). After removal of 5 bases from V and 14 bases from J, the junction contained 3 bases not matched to a gene. The CDR3 has 13 amino acids. The CDR3 nucleotides are TGTGCCAGCAGCTTGGGACTAGCGGGGGGGGAGTTCTTC. It codes for CASSLGLAGGEFF.

The rearrangement joins TRBV3-1 (or the pseudogene TRBV3-2) to TRBJ2-1; 7 bases align to TRBD2. With 7 bases clipped from V and 8 bases from J, the junction kept 17 bases outside the gene matches. The CDR3 extends over 16 amino acids. Germline V gene sequence: CDR1 LGHDT, CDR2 YNNKEL (reference sequence). The CDR3: CASTPARGSGLYEQFF. CDR3 coding DNA: TGTGCCAGCACCCCGGCGCGGGGGTCCGGGTTGTATGAGCAGTTCTTC.

The chain carries TRBV2 and TRBJ2-1; TRBD2 matches at 12 bases. This CDR3 comprises 15 residues. Germline V gene sequence: CDR1 SNHLY, CDR2 FYNNEI. Trimming removed 6 bases from V and 4 bases from J; junction bases left unmatched: 4. The CDR3 sequence: CASSTSGGLYNEQFF. The CDR3 region has the DNA TGTGCCAGCAGCACTAGCGGGGGGCTATACAATGAGCAGTTCTTC.

The chain joins TRBV7-2 to TRBJ2-7, with 8 bases identical to TRBD1. There are 15 residues in the CDR3. J gave up 3 bases and V 0 bases, and 4 bases lay outside the gene matches. Looked up from germline, CDR1 is SGHTA and CDR2 is FQGNSA. CDR3 amino acids: CASSLADRGVYEQYF. Here the CDR3 DNA reads TGTGCCAGCAGCTTAGCCGACAGGGGAGTCTACGAGCAGTACTTC.

The rearrangement links TRBV28 to TRBJ1-2; unclear D gene. Trimming shortened V by 4 bases and J by 3 bases, and 18 bases separated the two germline ends. Germline loops: CDR1 MDHEN, CDR2 SYDVKM. The CDR3 spans 16 residues. CDR3 DNA: TGTGCCAGCAGTTCCTCCCTTTTGTTCCGTGACTATGGCTACACCTTC. As protein: CASSSSLLFRDYGYTF.

The chain carries TRBV4-1 and TRBJ2-7; possibly TRBD1 for D (5 bases). CDR3 length: 16 amino acids. V was clipped by 1 base and J by 5 bases, with 18 bases between them. Germline assignment: CDR1 MGHRA and CDR2 YSYEKL. The CDR3, as DNA: TGCGCCAGCAGCCAAGGAGCCAGGGTTTATCTTGACGAGCAGTACTTC. Translating gives CASSQGARVYLDEQYF.

The rearrangement uses TRBV30 and TRBJ1-2; D is possibly TRBD1 (6 bases). Germline V gene lookup returns CDR1 GTSNPN and CDR2 SVGIG (reference sequence). The CDR3 is 15 amino acids. V was pared by 3 bases and J by 4 bases, with 18 bases between. DNA for the CDR3: TGTGCCTGGAGGAGTAAGGGGGTTCGGCGCTATGGCTACACCTTC. Translation: CAWRSKGVRRYGYTF.

This chain connects TRBV5-1 to TRBJ1-2; 9 bases are shared with TRBD1. Germline-derived CDR1 and CDR2 are SGHRS and YFSETQ. This CDR3 is built from 16 residues. The trim removed 2 bases at V and 8 bases at J, leaving 13 bases unmatched. For the CDR3, the DNA is TGCGCCAGCAGCTTTACCGGGACAGGGATGACTTGGGGCTACACCTTC. This encodes CASSFTGTGMTWGYTF.

V gene TRBV30 combines with J gene TRBJ2-3, with 13 bases fitting TRBD2. Trimming took 3 bases from V and 1 from J; bases not matched to a gene: 4. This CDR3 is built from 16 residues. The germline V gene has CDR1 GTSNPN and CDR2 SVGIG (reference sequence). As DNA, the CDR3 is TGTGCCTGGAGGGCCGGACTAGCGGGGGGCACAGATACGCAGTATTTT. Amino acids: CAWRAGLAGGTDTQYF.

CDR3 residues: CASSETANYGYTF. The CDR3 DNA follows: TGTGCCAGCAGTGAGACAGCTAACTATGGCTACACCTTC. The chain couples TRBV2 to TRBJ1-2; weak D call: TRBD1 (5 bases). Between the trimmed V and J ends, which lost 3 bases and 0 bases, there was a span of 5 bases. The CDR3 is 13 residues long. Germline lookup yields CDR1 SNHLY and CDR2 FYNNEI.